The present TCR beta chain was sequenced within a study of T cell changes during pregnancy in multiple sclerosis (dated by TCRdb to between 2018 and 2021). In the study overall: The study looked at changes in the T cell repertoire across pregnancy in women with multiple sclerosis.

Receptor amplification or capture employed the immunoSEQ multiplex PCR assay. The clones in this table, taken by TCRdb from immuneACCESS, are in-frame only. Not every clone is retained; where verified, under half of the shortfall comes from an unresolved V gene, and the cause of the rest is unknown. The table for this sample lists under 110,000 clones; less than 95% of them were counted only once. Around 1.5% of the sample belongs to the ten largest clones. As for this clone: The target of this receptor is not known. No quality values exist for individual bases; no much larger clone is one base distant.

Material: peripheral blood, obtained after pregnancy. The TCR comes from a female donor with multiple sclerosis, enrolled in a pregnancy study.

The CDR3 region has the sequence CASSLGRGPSPLHF. The DNA is TGTGCCAGCAGCTTGGGCAGGGGGCCATCACCCCTCCACTTT. The chain is assembled from TRBV7-2 and TRBJ1-6; TRBD1 matches 8 bases in the middle. CDR3 length: 14 amino acids, cysteine to phenylalanine. The read is trimmed to its CDR3 DNA, 42 bases read in frame from base 1. The germline V gene yields SGHTA for CDR1 and FQGNSA for CDR2. Compared with germline, V lacks 3 bases and J lacks 10 bases; bases without a gene match: 5.